This entry features one T cell receptor (beta chain) sequence. The data are from a study of blood T cell repertoires in COVID-19. For the study at large: From the United States, Italy and Spain came samples of acute and convalescent COVID-19. From T cells, B-cell-depleted T cells, or PBMCs came the material, which was cDNA or gDNA.

V lost 4 bases and J 4 bases, leaving 10 bases between the germline ends. The CDR3 is made up of 13 amino acids. Libraries were prepared by immunoSEQ multiplex PCR; TCRdb keeps only in-frame clonotypes and omits some of them. The profile shows 230,000 or so clones, about 88% of them singletons. The specimen sequenced was peripheral blood. The chain carries TRBV12-3 or TRBV12-4 and TRBJ2-5; D is undetermined. This clonotype originated in a woman in her thirties or forties who had recovered from COVID-19. CDR3 sequence: CASSSVLRETQYF. Written as DNA, the CDR3 is TGTGCCAGCAGTTCAGTTTTACGAGAGACCCAGTACTTC.